This T cell receptor (beta chain) was recovered during a study of regulatory T cells in long-lasting Graves disease. Time point: newly diagnosed GD, antithyroid drugs for less than 3 months. With RNA extracted from PBMCs as input, the TCR library was made. In regard to this clonotype: Its target is not known. This may come from a read error, since a much larger clone is one base off.

Findings and caveats of the study: Thyroid tissue was not studied; only peripheral blood was.

The CDR3 extends over 15 amino acids. Germline lookup yields CDR1 SGHRS and CDR2 YFSETQ. Arm-PCR of CDR3 regions with iRepertoire HTBI primers generated TCR beta libraries. TCRdb re-derived calls from the multiplex PCR reads in MiXCR, one entry per CDR3 protein. The table lists approximately 400,000 distinct CDR3 sequences, approximately 10% of them singletons. This sample also appeared in a second study, on T cells in Graves' hyperthyroidism and ophthalmopathy. From that second work: Exclusion followed for patients with uncontrolled infection, other autoimmune disease, pregnancy or lactation. Blood also held most thyroid clonotypes expanded beyond 0.001.

This receptor was identified in a woman between 18 and 29 years old with Graves disease. The specimen comprised peripheral blood mononuclear cells (PBMCs), sampled at new diagnosis, from a patient treated with antithyroid drugs. The chain links TRBV5-1 to TRBJ2-7; D unclear. For the CDR3, the DNA is TGCGCCAGCAGCCAAATTGCGATATCAACCTACCAGCAGTACTTC. Protein sequence: CASSQIAISTYQQYF. Full variable domain (outside the CDR3, taken from reference TRBV5-1 and TRBJ2-7): KAGVTQTPRYLIKTRGQQVTLSCSPISGHRSVSWYQQTPGQGLQFLFEYFSETQRNKGNFPGRFSGRQFSNSRSEMNVSTLELGDSALYLCASSQIAISTYQQYFGPGTRLTVT.